This TCR beta chain was obtained from a study of T cell responses to AZD1222 COVID-19 vaccine. Study as a whole: Second-dose intervals of approximately 4 or approximately 12 weeks were pooled. Study-wide results and limits: Donors, mostly white British, included more females; clonal diversity was possibly underestimated. Spike-specific TCR repertoires showed rising breadth and depth after two AZD1222 doses.

The CDR3 is 14 amino acids. The V end was cut by 2 bases, the J end by 6 bases, with 12 bases between. Germline V gene sequence: CDR1 ENHRY, CDR2 SYGVKD. Only in-frame clones appear in the TCRdb table, and some are missing; sequencing was by immunoSEQ multiplex PCR. The sample has 90,000 to 100,000 clones, less than 90% seen once; the top ten hold about 3.9%. As to this clone: Antigen unknown.

The chain employs TRBV10-3 and TRBJ2-3, with a tentative D call TRBD2 (5 bases). This specimen was peripheral blood, taken on day 0 of AZD1222 vaccination. The receptor comes from an adult in good health. CDR3 amino acids: CAISEGLGVDTQYF. The CDR3 coding sequence is TGTGCCATCAGTGAGGGACTTGGGGTCGATACGCAGTATTTT.